Shown below are 24 T cell receptor beta chains from a single sample sequenced in a study of blood T cell repertoires in COVID-19. Sequencing was performed with immunoSEQ multiplex PCR; in TCRdb, only in-frame clones are kept and a portion is missing. The sample has about 130,000 clones, approximately 85% seen once. Sequenced input: peripheral blood. Every receptor here comes from a woman older than 75 with COVID-19, enrolled during active disease.

This chain connects TRBV7-6 to TRBJ1-1; D is perhaps TRBD1 (5 bases). CDR1 and CDR2 from the germline V gene are SGHVS and FNYEAQ. V lost 4 bases and J lost 5, with 14 bases in between. CDR3 length: 14 amino acids. The CDR3 sequence is CASSSQGGETEAFF. The CDR3 DNA sequence: TGTGCCAGCAGCTCTCAGGGAGGAGAAACTGAAGCTTTCTTT.

This clone was found once. J is TRBJ2-6 and V is TRBV5-1; D perhaps matches TRBD1 (5 bases). Trimming cost V 0 bases and J 1 base, with 17 bases left between them. The length of the CDR3 is 19 residues. Per germline, CDR1 SGHRS and CDR2 YFSETQ. CDR3 nucleotide sequence: TGCGCCAGCAGCTTGGGGCCAGGGAAATCTTTTTCTGGGGCCAACGTCCTGACTTTC. Its translation is CASSLGPGKSFSGANVLTF.

The V gene is TRBV28, the J gene TRBJ2-7; 8 positions agree with TRBD1. Germline V lookup: CDR1 MDHEN, CDR2 SYDVKM. The ends lost 6 bases at V and 5 bases at J; junction bases unmatched: 6. The CDR3 has 13 residues. DNA for the CDR3: TGTGCCAGCAGGCGACAGGGGAACCACGAGCAGTACTTC. This translates into CASRRQGNHEQYF.

CDR3 in amino acids: CASSQVREANEKLFF. CDR3 coding DNA: TGTGCCAGCAGCCAAGTACGGGAAGCTAATGAAAAACTGTTTTTT. The gene calls are TRBV3-1 (or the pseudogene TRBV3-2) and TRBJ1-4; D not certain. Trimming removed 1 base at V and 3 bases at J, with 9 bases between. Germline V gene lookup returns CDR1 LGHDT and CDR2 YNNKEL (reference sequence). This CDR3 is 15 amino acids long.

The table lists this clone with a few counts. V gene TRBV6-2 or TRBV6-3 combines with J gene TRBJ2-5; 9 bases line up with TRBD1. This CDR3 has 15 amino acids. The junction had 3 bases not matched to a gene; V was cut back by 0 bases and J by 4 bases. Per the germline V gene, CDR1 is MNHEY and CDR2 is SVGEGT. The CDR3 coding sequence is TGTGCCAGCAGTTACTCCGACAGGGGGGTAGAGACCCAGTACTTC. Its translation: CASSYSDRGVETQYF.

The J gene is TRBJ2-1, the V gene TRBV6-6; TRBD2 matches at 11 bases. V gave up 6 bases and J gave up 8 bases; unmatched junction bases: 6. This CDR3 comprises 14 residues. Germline CDR1 is MNHNY and CDR2 is SVGAGI (reference sequence). The CDR3 is CASRGTSGNYEQFF. CDR3 DNA sequence: TGTGCCAGCAGGGGGACTAGCGGTAACTATGAGCAGTTCTTC.

This clone has more than one count but fewer than ten. The genes are TRBV6-2 or TRBV6-3 and TRBJ2-4, with TRBD2 identical over 11 bases. This CDR3 is 18 amino acids long. CDR1 MNHEY and CDR2 SVGEGT come from the germline V gene. J was trimmed by 6 bases and V by 5 bases; bases with no gene match: 15. The CDR3 DNA reads TGTGCCAGCAGTACCCTCCTTAGGACTAGCGGGTCAGTAAACATTCAGTACTTC. As protein: CASSTLLRTSGSVNIQYF.

In its sample, this clone is medium-sized (0.01 to 0.1%). The V and J genes are TRBV28 and TRBJ1-1, with TRBD1 matching over 8 bases. J gave up 4 bases and V 4 bases, and 5 bases lay outside the gene matches. The CDR3 is 14 amino acids. The germline V gene encodes CDR1 MDHEN and CDR2 SYDVKM. The CDR3, as DNA: TGTGCCAGCAGTTATCATACAGGGGGCACTGAAGCTTTCTTT. Residues: CASSYHTGGTEAFF.

The V and J genes are TRBV5-4 and TRBJ1-3; no clear D. The V end lost 0 bases, the J end lost 5 bases, and 3 bases lay between the germline ends. The CDR3 length is 12 residues. Germline lookup yields CDR1 SGHNT and CDR2 YYREEE (reference sequence). DNA for the CDR3: TGTGCCAGCAGCTTGGACAGAAACACCATATATTTT. It codes for CASSLDRNTIYF.

This rearrangement joins TRBV12-5 to TRBJ1-5, with D uncertain. CDR3 length: 11 amino acids. V was pared by 4 bases and J by 5 bases, with 3 bases between. Germline V CDR1 and CDR2: LGHNT, FRNRAP. This chain's CDR3 is CASGSDQPQHF. The DNA of the CDR3 is TGTGCTAGTGGTTCGGATCAGCCCCAGCATTTT.

The chain recombines TRBV29-1 with TRBJ1-2, with 7 bases fitting TRBD1. Trimming at V came to 5 bases and at J to 4 bases, leaving 4 bases not matched to a gene. Germline values: CDR1 SQVTM, CDR2 ANQGSEA. The CDR3 length is 12 residues. CDR3 DNA sequence: TGCAGCGTTCACAGGGGAGGCTATGGCTACACCTTC. It translates to CSVHRGGYGYTF.

The chain combines TRBV5-1 with TRBJ1-2, with 12 bases aligning to TRBD1. This CDR3 is built from 18 residues. Germline V gene data show CDR1 as SGHRS and CDR2 as YFSETQ. V was pared by 4 bases and J by 0 bases, with 10 bases of the junction left unmatched. This chain's CDR3 is CASSTTGQGAMTNYGYTF. For the CDR3, the DNA is TGCGCCAGCAGCACAACGGGACAGGGGGCGATGACTAACTATGGCTACACCTTC. Based on the CDR3 plus reference TRBV5-1 and TRBJ1-2, the full variable domain is KAGVTQTPRYLIKTRGQQVTLSCSPISGHRSVSWYQQTPGQGLQFLFEYFSETQRNKGNFPGRFSGRQFSNSRSEMNVSTLELGDSALYLCASSTTGQGAMTNYGYTFGSGTRLTVV.

The V gene is TRBV11-2, the J gene TRBJ2-1, with 12 bases lining up with TRBD2. The V gene's germline CDR1 is SGHAT and CDR2 FQNNGV. With 4 bases clipped from V and 1 base from J, the junction kept 8 bases outside the gene matches. This CDR3 has 18 residues. The CDR3 loop reads CASSSLAGGLGSYNEQFF. CDR3 bases: TGTGCCAGCAGCTCACTAGCGGGAGGCCTAGGTTCCTACAATGAGCAGTTCTTC.

This clone was detected only a few times. This chain links TRBV6-2 or TRBV6-3 with TRBJ1-5, with 9 positions matching TRBD1. Germline CDR1 is MNHEY and CDR2 is SVGEGT. V trimming: 2 bases; J trimming: 5 bases; junction bases outside the gene matches: 4. The CDR3 is made up of 15 amino acids. The CDR3 nucleotides read TGTGCCAGCAGTTACCGGACAGGGGCCGATCAGCCCCAGCATTTT. The encoded protein is CASSYRTGADQPQHF.

This clone has just one count. The chain employs TRBV6-6 and TRBJ2-1; TRBD2 aligns across 8 bases. The CDR3 runs to 13 residues. The trim removed 6 bases at V and 5 bases at J, leaving 3 bases unmatched. Looked up from germline, CDR1 is MNHNY and CDR2 is SVGAGI (reference sequence). CDR3 in DNA: TGTGCCAGCAGCGAACTAGCGGACAATGAGCAGTTCTTC. This codes for CASSELADNEQFF.

The gene calls are TRBV6-2 or TRBV6-3 and TRBJ1-2; possibly TRBD1 for D (6 bases). This CDR3 is 14 amino acids long. The V end lost 6 bases, the J end lost 4 bases, and 15 bases lay between the germline ends. Germline V gene sequence: CDR1 MNHEY, CDR2 SVGEGT. The CDR3 spells CASSRQDPIYGYTF. The DNA for the CDR3 is TGTGCCAGCAGCCGACAGGATCCCATCTATGGCTACACCTTC.

This chain uses TRBV12-3 or TRBV12-4 with TRBJ1-2; D ambiguous. This CDR3 has 11 amino acids. Deletions cut 8 bases from V and 2 bases from J, with 6 bases between. CDR3 bases: TGTGCCAGCGCGGGAAACTATGGCTACACCTTC. It is translated as CASAGNYGYTF.

The chain joins TRBV6-6 to TRBJ2-5, with D tentatively TRBD1 (5 bases). In germline, CDR1 is MNHNY, CDR2 SVGAGI (reference sequence). There are 14 residues in the CDR3. Trimming pared 7 bases from V and 1 base from J, leaving 13 bases between. The CDR3: CASTENRGQETQYF. Written as DNA, the CDR3 is TGTGCCAGCACCGAGAATAGGGGCCAAGAGACCCAGTACTTC.

This chain links TRBV6-6 with TRBJ2-1, with 8 bases lining up with TRBD1. This CDR3 is built from 13 residues. Trimming removed 6 bases from V and 4 bases from J; junction bases left unmatched: 2. The germline V gene has CDR1 MNHNY and CDR2 SVGAGI (reference sequence). CDR3 sequence: CASRRQGYNEQFF. The CDR3 coding sequence is TGTGCCAGCAGGAGACAGGGGTACAATGAGCAGTTCTTC.

The chain uses TRBV6-2 or TRBV6-3 and TRBJ1-1; D unclear. This CDR3 is 12 amino acids long. The germline gives CDR1 MNHEY, CDR2 SVGEGT. Trimming pared 3 bases from V and 6 bases from J, leaving 8 bases between. The CDR3 reads CASSYFRAEAFF. The CDR3 nucleotides read TGTGCCAGCAGTTATTTCCGTGCTGAAGCTTTCTTT.

The chain combines TRBV7-2 with TRBJ2-7; TRBD1 agrees at 7 bases. Per the germline V gene, CDR1 is SGHTA and CDR2 is FQGNSA. This CDR3 has 15 amino acids. The ends lost 3 bases at V and 0 bases at J; junction bases unmatched: 5. CDR3 sequence (DNA): TGTGCCAGCAGCTTGAGGACAGGCAGCTCCTACGAGCAGTACTTC. Translating it yields CASSLRTGSSYEQYF.

The chain carries TRBV13 and TRBJ1-6; perhaps TRBD1 as D (5 bases). Trimming pared 0 bases from V and 6 bases from J, leaving 6 bases between. This CDR3 has 14 residues. Per germline, CDR1 PRHDT and CDR2 FYEKMQ (reference sequence). The CDR3 spells CASSLGTVNSPLHF. The CDR3 nucleotides read TGTGCCAGCAGCTTAGGGACAGTTAATTCACCCCTCCACTTT.

The V call is TRBV15, the J call TRBJ1-5, with 10 bases matching TRBD1. Germline lookup yields CDR1 LNHNV and CDR2 YYDKDF (reference sequence). Trimming cost V 10 bases and J 5 bases; bases outside gene matches: 11. The CDR3 totals 15 residues. CDR3 nucleotide sequence: TGTGCCATCGGGACAGGGGACCCCCCATATCAGCCCCAGCATTTT. Its translation: CAIGTGDPPYQPQHF.

This clone has only one observation. This CDR3 is also generated by other DNA sequences in the sample. This chain uses TRBV5-1 with TRBJ1-1; 11 bases are shared with TRBD1. CDR1 and CDR2 (germline): SGHRS, YFSETQ. CDR3 size: 16 residues. Trimming removed 0 bases from V and 1 base from J; junction bases left unmatched: 2. This chain's CDR3 is CASSLGGTGGNTEAFF. In DNA, the CDR3 is TGCGCCAGCAGCTTGGGCGGGACAGGGGGGAACACTGAAGCTTTCTTT.